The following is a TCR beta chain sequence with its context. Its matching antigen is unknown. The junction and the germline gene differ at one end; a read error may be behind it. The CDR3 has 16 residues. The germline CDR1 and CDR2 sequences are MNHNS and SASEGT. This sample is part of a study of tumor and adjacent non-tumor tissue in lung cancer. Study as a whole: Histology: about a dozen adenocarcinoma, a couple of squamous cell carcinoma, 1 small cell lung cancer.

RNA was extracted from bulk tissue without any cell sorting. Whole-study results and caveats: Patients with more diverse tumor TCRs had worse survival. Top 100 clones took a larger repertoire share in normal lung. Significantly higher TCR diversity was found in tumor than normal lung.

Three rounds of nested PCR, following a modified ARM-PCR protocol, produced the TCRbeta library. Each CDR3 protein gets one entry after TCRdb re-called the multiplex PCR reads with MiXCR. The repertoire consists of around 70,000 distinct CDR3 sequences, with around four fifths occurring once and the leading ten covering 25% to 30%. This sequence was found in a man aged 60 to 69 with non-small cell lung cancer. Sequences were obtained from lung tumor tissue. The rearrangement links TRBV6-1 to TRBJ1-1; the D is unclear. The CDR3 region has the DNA TGTGCCAGCAGCCAGGAATTTTGGAGGGTGAACCCTGAAGCTTTCTTT. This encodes CASSQEFWRVNPEAFF.